This T cell receptor (beta chain) came from a study of chemoradiotherapy in HPV16-positive cancers. Study outcomes and limitations: The functional HPV-specific definition rests on just a couple of HPV16-positive patients. Candidate HPV-specific clones and E7-related TCR motifs grew in tumor during treatment. For HPV16-positive patients, expanding HPV-responsive T cells associated with longer recurrence-free survival.

Over chemoradiotherapy, repertoires were sampled more than once. The CDR3 contains 15 residues. Germline V lookup: CDR1 MDHEN, CDR2 SYDVKM. V dropped 7 bases and J dropped 3 bases, with 18 bases sitting between them. The repertoire was sequenced with immunoSEQ multiplex PCR; TCRdb's copy has only in-frame clones and lacks some. The sample contains 5,700 or so clones, around 70% of which appear only once. In regard to this clone: What it recognizes is unknown.

The rearrangement uses TRBV28 and TRBJ1-1; D may be TRBD1 (5 bases). Sample: tumor tissue, taken from a patient who underwent chemoradiotherapy. This TCR was recovered from a human donor with HPV-associated anogenital cancer. The CDR3 nucleotides are TGTGCCAGCATGCTCCCGGAGGGGTTAGACACTGAAGCTTTCTTT. The encoded protein is CASMLPEGLDTEAFF. Using reference TRBV28 and TRBJ1-1 for the parts outside the CDR3, the full variable domain is DVKVTQSSRYLVKRTGEKVFLECVQDMDHENMFWYRQDPGLGLRLIYFSYDVKMKEKGDIPEGYSVSREKKERFSLILESASTNQTSMYLCASMLPEGLDTEAFFGQGTRLTVV.